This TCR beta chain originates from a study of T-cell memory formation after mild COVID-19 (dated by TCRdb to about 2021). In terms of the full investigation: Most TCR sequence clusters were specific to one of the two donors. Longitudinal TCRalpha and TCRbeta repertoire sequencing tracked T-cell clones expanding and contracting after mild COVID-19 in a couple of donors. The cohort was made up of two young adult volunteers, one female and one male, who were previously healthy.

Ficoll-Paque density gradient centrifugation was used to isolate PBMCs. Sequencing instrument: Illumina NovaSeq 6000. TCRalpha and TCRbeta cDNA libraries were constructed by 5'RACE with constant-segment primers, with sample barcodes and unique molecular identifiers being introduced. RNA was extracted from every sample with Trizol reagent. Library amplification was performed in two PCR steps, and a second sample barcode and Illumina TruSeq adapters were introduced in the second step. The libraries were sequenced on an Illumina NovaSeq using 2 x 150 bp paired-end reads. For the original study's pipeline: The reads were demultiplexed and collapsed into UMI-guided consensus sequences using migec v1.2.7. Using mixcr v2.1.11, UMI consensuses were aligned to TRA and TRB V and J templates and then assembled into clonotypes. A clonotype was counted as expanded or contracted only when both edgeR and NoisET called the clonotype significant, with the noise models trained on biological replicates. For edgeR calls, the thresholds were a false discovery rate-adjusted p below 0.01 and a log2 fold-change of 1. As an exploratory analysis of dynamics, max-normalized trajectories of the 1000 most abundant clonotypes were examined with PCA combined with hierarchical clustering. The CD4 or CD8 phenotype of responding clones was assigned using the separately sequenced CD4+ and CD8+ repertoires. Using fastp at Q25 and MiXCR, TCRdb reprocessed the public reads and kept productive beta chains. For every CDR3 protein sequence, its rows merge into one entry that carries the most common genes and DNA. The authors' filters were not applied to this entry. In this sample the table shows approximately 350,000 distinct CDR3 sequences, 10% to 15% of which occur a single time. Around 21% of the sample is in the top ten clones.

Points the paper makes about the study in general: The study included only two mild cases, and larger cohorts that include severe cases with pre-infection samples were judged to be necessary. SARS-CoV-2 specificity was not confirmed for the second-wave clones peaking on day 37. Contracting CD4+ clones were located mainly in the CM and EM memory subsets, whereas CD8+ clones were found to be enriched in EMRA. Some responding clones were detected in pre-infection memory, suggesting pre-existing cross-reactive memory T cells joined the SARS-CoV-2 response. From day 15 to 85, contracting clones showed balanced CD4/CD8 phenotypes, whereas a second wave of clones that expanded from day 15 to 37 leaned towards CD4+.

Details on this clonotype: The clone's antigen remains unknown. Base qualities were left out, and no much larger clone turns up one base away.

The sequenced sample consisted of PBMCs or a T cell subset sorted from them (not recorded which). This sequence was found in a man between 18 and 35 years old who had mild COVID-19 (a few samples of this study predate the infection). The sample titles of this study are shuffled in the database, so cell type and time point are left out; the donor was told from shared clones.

CDR3 reads: CASSLARDYSYEQYF. DNA sequence: TGTGCCAGCAGCTTAGCGCGGGACTATTCCTACGAGCAGTACTTC. The chain links TRBV7-2 with TRBJ2-7; 7 central nucleotides agree with TRBD2. At the junction V is shortened by 0 bases and J by 1 base; bases outside the gene matches: 3. The CDR3 sequence holds 15 residues, the cysteine and phenylalanine included. Just CDR3 DNA is preserved here, 45 bases in frame from base 1. For CDR1 and CDR2, the germline V gene lists SGHTA and FQGNSA.